This T cell receptor beta chain was recovered during a study of CD8+CD57+ T cells in acquired aplastic anemia. Study-wide background: Mean yield of DNA from sorted CD4+ and CD8+ cells was about 3.2 ug.

Patients who underwent sequencing had shown CD8+CD57+ cell expansion by flow cytometry. Every one of the patients had aplastic anemia (severe, acquired). Patients had received no therapy at the time of blood sampling. With V trimmed by 5 bases and J by 1 base, 6 bases remained unmatched. Germline lookup yields CDR1 LGHDT and CDR2 YNNKEL (reference sequence). The CDR3 runs 17 residues. Only a few counts were recorded for this clonotype. Antigen specificity is unknown. For CDR3 and TCR beta VDJ profiling, genomic DNA was the template used. TCRdb redid the calling of the reads with MiXCR, one entry per CDR3 protein. The sample has some 150,000 distinct CDR3 sequences, roughly 43% seen once. Notes on the study in general: Patients versus controls showed no significant CD8+ Simpson's diversity difference.

The sample taken for sequencing was sorted CD4+, CD8+, or CD8+CD57+ T cells (not recorded which) from PBMCs. The clonotype originates from a human donor with aplastic anemia. The gene calls are TRBV3-1 and TRBJ1-6; 9 nucleotides agree with TRBD1. The CDR3 region is CASSGWTGDSYNSPLHF. The CDR3 region has the DNA TGTGCCAGCAGCGGGTGGACAGGGGATTCCTATAATTCACCCCTCCACTTT.